This TCR beta chain comes out of a study of control samples from healthy donors and cancer patients. The protocol was immunoSEQ multiplex PCR, while the TCRdb copy is restricted to in-frame clones and leaves out a portion. The data contain roughly 120,000 clones, 80% to 95% of them singletons. Sequencing was carried out using blood. The origin of this receptor is a woman between 18 and 29 years old in good health.

CDR3 amino acids: CASSLAFNEKLFF. The CDR3 DNA reads as TGCGCCAGCAGCTTGGCCTTCAATGAAAAACTGTTTTTT. This rearrangement joins TRBV5-1 to TRBJ1-4; D not resolved. Trimming removed 0 bases from V and 5 bases from J, with 5 bases in between. Germline V lookup: CDR1 SGHRS, CDR2 YFSETQ. This CDR3 is 13 amino acids long. Combining the CDR3 with reference TRBV5-1 and TRBJ1-4 gives the whole variable domain KAGVTQTPRYLIKTRGQQVTLSCSPISGHRSVSWYQQTPGQGLQFLFEYFSETQRNKGNFPGRFSGRQFSNSRSEMNVSTLELGDSALYLCASSLAFNEKLFFGSGTQLSVL.